This note documents a single T cell receptor (beta chain) sequence. No antigen is known for it. The sample holds no much larger clone one base away, and base qualities are not on file. This sample was included in a study of blood T cell repertoires in COVID-19 (TCRdb year 2020). Background for the entire study: Collaborator samples came from the United States, Italy and Spain and covered acute and convalescent phases of COVID-19. The material from the prospective study consisted of cDNA or gDNA derived from T cells, B-cell-depleted T cells, or PBMCs. The dataset comprised deeply sampled blood TCRbeta repertoires from subjects exposed to, actively infected with, or recovered from COVID-19. The repertoires were released in a freely available public database intended as a resource for research on the immune response to SARS-CoV-2. Samples were obtained from the ongoing ImmuneRACE study (first 160 participants) and from about 1,300 subjects provided by 6 global collaborators. Nearly every sample came with metadata listing a de-identified subject ID, COVID-19 status, age in years and sex. Where available, HLA class I and class II types were taken from metadata supplied by the sample provider and were not determined by assay-based typing.

In the prospective study, participants were 18 to 89 years old, resided in about two dozen geographic areas of the United States, and were enrolled through a virtual design. In the prospective study, participants were assigned to cohorts based on the clinical history participants reported in a screening survey and a study questionnaire. Recovered participants in ImmuneRACE Cohort 3 were defined as having two consecutive negative NP/OP PCR tests, clearance from a healthcare professional, or resolution of symptoms. In the prospective study, mobile phlebotomists collected whole blood, serum and a nasopharyngeal or oropharyngeal swab from each participant. Participants in the prospective study had the option to provide additional blood draws and questionnaires over a 2-month period. Prospective study blood samples were shipped either frozen or at room temperature before DNA extraction. Trimming takes 5 bases from V and 0 bases from J, and the germline ends sit 19 bases apart. Via the germline V gene, CDR1 is SGHTA and CDR2 FQGNSA. The CDR3, from cysteine to phenylalanine, totals 17 residues. CDR3 DNA only is kept here, 51 bases in frame from base 1.

Study-level results and caveats: The amount of clinical and demographic metadata varied by source and participant and was provided uncurated.

TCRbeta CDR3 regions were amplified from genomic DNA by means of the immunoSEQ Assay, a bias-controlled multiplex PCR. Per the source publication's procedure: The number of nucleated cells in each sample was estimated from the amplification of reference gene primers within the assay. To quantify the absolute abundance of each unique TCRbeta CDR3 rearrangement, sequence reads were collapsed and filtered. For each sample, productive Simpson clonality was calculated as the square root of Simpson's diversity index across productive rearrangements. This is the immuneACCESS table as TCRdb keeps it, with only in-frame sequences that have V and J called. A part of the clones is gone; compared with another copy, unresolved V genes explain less than half, and the rest is unexplained. Clonal size and the V and J genes are those of that table, whereas D and trimming came from the DNA. This sample has some 510,000 clones in its table, and around nine tenths of those were observed once. Approximately 2% of the sample goes to the ten largest clones.

The sample comprised PBMCs or T cells enriched from blood (not recorded which). The sequence derives from a woman aged 40-49 years who had recovered from COVID-19. The rearranged chain carries TRBV7-2 and TRBJ1-1; the D gene cannot be resolved reliably. The bases read TGTGCCAGCAGCCCAGCGGACCTAGGAAGGATGAACACTGAAGCTTTCTTT. Its protein product is CASSPADLGRMNTEAFF.